These 6 T cell receptor beta chains came from one sample sequenced in a study of blood T cell repertoires in COVID-19. Sequencing used immunoSEQ multiplex PCR; TCRdb keeps in-frame clones, though not all of them. This sample carries just under 300,000 clones, roughly 86% of them seen once, and the ten largest clones take over 1%. The sequenced sample consisted of peripheral blood. These receptors were collected from a man in his 70s with acute or convalescent COVID-19.

This clone has a handful of counts. V is TRBV9 and J is TRBJ2-2; 12 bases agree with TRBD1. Germline CDR1 SGDLS, CDR2 YYNGEE. The ends lost 8 bases at V and 4 bases at J; junction bases unmatched: 12. The CDR3 has 17 amino acids. CDR3 region: CASTKGTGGKGTGELFF. DNA of the CDR3: TGTGCCAGTACTAAAGGGACAGGGGGCAAAGGCACCGGGGAGCTGTTTTTT.

The gene calls are TRBV28 and TRBJ1-1; the D is unclear. This CDR3 comprises 15 residues. Germline CDR1 and CDR2: MDHEN and SYDVKM. The V end lost 1 base, the J end lost 0 bases, and 9 bases lay between the germline ends. CDR3 protein: CASSLFPTMNTEAFF. CDR3 in DNA: TGTGCCAGCAGTTTATTCCCCACAATGAACACTGAAGCTTTCTTT.

The table lists this clone with a count of one. The chain joins TRBV24-1 to TRBJ2-1, with TRBD1 matching over 8 bases. The CDR3 runs 15 residues. Germline assignment: CDR1 KGHDR and CDR2 SFDVKD. Trimming at V came to 7 bases and at J to 3 bases, leaving 7 bases not matched to a gene. The CDR3 protein is CATRPGQALYNEQFF. The CDR3, as DNA: TGTGCCACCAGGCCGGGACAGGCCCTCTACAATGAGCAGTTCTTC.

The chain couples TRBV9 to TRBJ2-5, with TRBD1 matching 8 bases. V was pared by 4 bases and J by 1 base, with 3 bases of the junction left unmatched. The CDR3 consists of 14 residues. Germline loops: CDR1 SGDLS, CDR2 YYNGEE. CDR3 bases: TGTGCCAGCAGCTCCGGACAGGGCCAAGAGACCCAGTACTTC. It yields the protein CASSSGQGQETQYF.

This chain links TRBV30 with TRBJ1-5; 7 nucleotides match TRBD1. V trimming: 0 bases; J trimming: 7 bases; junction bases outside the gene matches: 12. The CDR3 extends over 16 amino acids. The germline V gene encodes CDR1 GTSNPN and CDR2 SVGIG (reference sequence). The CDR3 DNA is TGTGCCTGGAGTGTATATGAACAGGGGATACGGCAGCCCCAGCATTTT. Its translation is CAWSVYEQGIRQPQHF.

The chain couples TRBV6-6 to TRBJ2-7; 11 positions match TRBD1. This CDR3 region has 16 residues. After removal of 0 bases from V and 5 bases from J, the junction contained 6 bases not matched to a gene. The V gene's germline CDR1 is MNHNY and CDR2 SVGAGI (reference sequence). Here the CDR3 DNA reads TGTGCCAGCAGTTACTCCGGCCCGGGACAGGGGGACGAGCAGTACTTC. Its translation is CASSYSGPGQGDEQYF.